This TCR beta chain was obtained from a study of memory CD8 T cells in hepatitis C reinfection. In the study overall: Samples late or after reinfection came 12 to 24 weeks post-detection.

Libraries were prepared by immunoSEQ multiplex PCR; TCRdb keeps only in-frame clonotypes and omits some of them. The data contain about 50,000 clones, about 91% of them singletons. Described time point: late/post reinfection, 12 to 24 weeks after detection. The sorted cells went straight to TCR sequencing with no prior in vitro expansion. Two donors provided sorted CD3+ CD8+ CD45RO- naive CD8 T cells at all three reinfection time points. V lost 4 bases and J lost 0; bases outside the gene matches: 5. Germline CDR1 MGHRA, CDR2 YSYEKL. This CDR3 comprises 18 residues. The chain uses TRBV4-1 and TRBJ2-2; 13 positions agree with TRBD2. Specimen: naive CD8+ T cells sorted from blood. The receptor was derived from a man younger than 35 with hepatitis C virus infection. CDR3 bases: TGCGCCAGCAGCCGAAGACTAGCGGGGGGCTCGAACACCGGGGAGCTGTTTTTT. Its translation is CASSRRLAGGSNTGELFF.